This T cell receptor beta chain is from a study of response to subunit inactivated influenza vaccine. TCRdb re-derived calls from the RT-PCR reads in MiXCR, one entry per CDR3 protein. The data show over 450,000 distinct CDR3 sequences, 10% to 15% seen once. Study-wide points: It was suggested by the authors that few new T cells are recruited by each seasonal influenza vaccination.

The germline V gene encodes CDR1 DFQATT and CDR2 SNEGSKA (reference sequence). V lost 5 bases and J 3 bases, leaving 8 bases between the germline ends. CDR3 length: 11 residues. This clonotype was detected many times. Antigen specificity is unknown. The source was PBMCs from blood, collected about 40 days after vaccination. This TCR was recovered from a man aged 50-59 years who received an inactivated influenza vaccine. The rearrangement joins TRBV20-1 to TRBJ2-7; D not resolved. The CDR3 DNA is TGCAGTGCTTCCCGCGGCTACGAGCAGTACTTC. It is translated as CSASRGYEQYF.